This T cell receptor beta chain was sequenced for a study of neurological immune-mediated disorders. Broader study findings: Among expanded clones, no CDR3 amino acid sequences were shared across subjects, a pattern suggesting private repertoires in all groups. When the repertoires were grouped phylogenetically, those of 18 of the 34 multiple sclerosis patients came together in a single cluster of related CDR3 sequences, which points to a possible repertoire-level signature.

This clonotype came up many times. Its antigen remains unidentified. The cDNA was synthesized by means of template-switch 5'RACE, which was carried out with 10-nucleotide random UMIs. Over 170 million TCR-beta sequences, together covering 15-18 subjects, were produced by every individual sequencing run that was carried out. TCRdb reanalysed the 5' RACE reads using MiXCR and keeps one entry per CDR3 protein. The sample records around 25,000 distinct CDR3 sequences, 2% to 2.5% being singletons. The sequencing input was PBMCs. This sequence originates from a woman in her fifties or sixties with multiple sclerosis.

The CDR3 nucleotides are TGCAGTGCTAGCCCCTTGGGACAGGGAGGCGATGAGCAGTTCTTC. It is translated as CSASPLGQGGDEQFF. The V gene is TRBV20-1, the J gene TRBJ2-1, with 9 nucleotides matching TRBD1. CDR3 length: 15 residues. Germline V gene lookup returns CDR1 DFQATT and CDR2 SNEGSKA (reference sequence). J gave up 8 bases and V 3 bases, and 11 bases lay outside the gene matches.